Following are 3 T cell receptor beta chains from one sample sequenced in a study of cytomegalovirus exposure and HLA in healthy donors. Primers for the PCR totalled 60 Vbeta and 13 Jbeta. Measured with immunoSEQ multiplex PCR; TCRdb has only the in-frame clones, and not every one. This sample yields around 140,000 clones, of which 65% to 85% are seen a single time; approximately 2.4% belongs to the top ten. The specimen was PBMCs. All receptors derive from a male donor in good health and CMV-seronegative.

This rearrangement joins TRBV6-1 to TRBJ2-1; 14 bases match TRBD2. Germline V gene sequence: CDR1 MNHNS, CDR2 SASEGT. This CDR3 comprises 15 residues. Unmatched junction bases numbered 6, after V lost 6 bases and J lost 8 bases. This CDR3 reads CASRSGLAGGHEQFF. The CDR3 coding sequence is TGTGCCAGCAGATCAGGACTAGCGGGAGGTCATGAGCAGTTCTTC.

This clone has just a few counts. V usage is TRBV6-4 and J usage is TRBJ2-7; TRBD2 aligns across 7 bases. V shed 8 bases, J shed 6 bases, and the junction held 13 bases outside the gene matches. CDR1 and CDR2 (germline): MRHNA, SNTAGT. The CDR3 runs to 14 residues. The CDR3 region is CASLEEGGRIEQYF. The CDR3 nucleotides read TGTGCCAGCTTGGAGGAGGGAGGGCGGATCGAGCAGTACTTC.

This chain's CDR3 is CASSSGLAVSYEQYF. The DNA of the CDR3 is TGTGCCAGCAGTTCCGGCCTAGCGGTCTCCTACGAGCAGTACTTC. The rearrangement joins TRBV27 to TRBJ2-7; 7 bases align to TRBD2. The V gene end was trimmed by 4 bases and the J gene end by 0 bases; junction bases not matched to a gene: 6. Germline-derived CDR1 and CDR2 are MNHEY and SMNVEV (reference sequence). This CDR3 region has 15 residues.